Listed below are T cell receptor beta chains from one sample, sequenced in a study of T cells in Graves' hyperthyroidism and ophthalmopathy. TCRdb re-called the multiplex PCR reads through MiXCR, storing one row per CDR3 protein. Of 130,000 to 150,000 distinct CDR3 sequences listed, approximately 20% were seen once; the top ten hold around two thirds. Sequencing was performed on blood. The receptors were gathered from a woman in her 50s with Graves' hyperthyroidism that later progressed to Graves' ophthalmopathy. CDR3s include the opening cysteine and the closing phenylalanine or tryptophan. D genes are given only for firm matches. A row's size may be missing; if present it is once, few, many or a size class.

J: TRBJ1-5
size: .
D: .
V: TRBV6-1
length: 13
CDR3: CASTLTYNQPQHF
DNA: TGTGCCAGCACGCTGACGTACAATCAGCCCCAGCATTTT

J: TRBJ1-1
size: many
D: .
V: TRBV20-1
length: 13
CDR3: CSARGQGYPEAFF
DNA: TGCAGTGCTAGAGGGCAGGGGTATCCTGAAGCTTTCTTT

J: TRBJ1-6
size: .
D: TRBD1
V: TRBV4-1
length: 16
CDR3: CASSQVEDRGLSPLHF
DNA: TGCGCCAGCAGCCAAGTAGAAGACAGGGGTTTATCACCCCTCCACTTT

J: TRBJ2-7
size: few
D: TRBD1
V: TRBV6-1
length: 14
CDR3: CASSESYRGYEQYF
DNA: TGTGCCAGCAGTGAATCGTACAGGGGCTACGAGCAGTACTTC

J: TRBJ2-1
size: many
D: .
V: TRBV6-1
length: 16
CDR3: CASSYGSRAGGNEQFF
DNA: TGTGCCAGCAGTTACGGATCGAGGGCCGGAGGCAATGAGCAGTTCTTC

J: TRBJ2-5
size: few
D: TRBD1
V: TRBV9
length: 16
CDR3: CASSGKRQGQMETQYF
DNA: TGTGCCAGCAGCGGAAAGAGACAGGGGCAAATGGAGACCCAGTACTTC

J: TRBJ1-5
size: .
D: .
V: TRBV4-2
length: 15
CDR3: CASSQGKIGNQPQHF
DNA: TGTGCCAGCAGCCAAGGAAAAATAGGCAATCAGCCCCAGCATTTT

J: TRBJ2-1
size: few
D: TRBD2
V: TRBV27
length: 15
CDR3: CASRDLAGLYNEQFF
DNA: TGTGCCAGCAGGGACCTAGCGGGGCTCTACAATGAGCAGTTCTTC

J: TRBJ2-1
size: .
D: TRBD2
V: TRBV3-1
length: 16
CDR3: CASSQNGAGGYNEQFF
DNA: TGTGCCAGCAGCCAAAATGGGGCGGGAGGGTACAATGAGCAGTTCTTC

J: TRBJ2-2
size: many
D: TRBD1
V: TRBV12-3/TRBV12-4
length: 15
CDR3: CASSGTGENTGELFF
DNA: TGTGCCAGCAGTGGGACAGGAGAGAACACCGGGGAGCTGTTTTTT

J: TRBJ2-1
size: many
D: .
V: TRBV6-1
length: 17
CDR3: CASRRIGQRSSYNEQFF
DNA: TGTGCCAGCAGACGAATCGGACAGAGAAGCTCCTACAATGAGCAGTTCTTC

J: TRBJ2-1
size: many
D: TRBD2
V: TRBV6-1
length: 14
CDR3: CASSEGLGNNEQFF
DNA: TGTGCCAGCAGTGAGGGACTAGGGAACAATGAGCAGTTCTTC

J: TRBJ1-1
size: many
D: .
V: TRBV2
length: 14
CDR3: CASSYRAMNTEAFF
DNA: TGTGCCAGCAGTTACAGGGCAATGAACACTGAAGCTTTCTTT

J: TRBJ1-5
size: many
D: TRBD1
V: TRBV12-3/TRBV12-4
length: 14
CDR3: CASSPGQGRQPQHF
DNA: TGTGCCAGCAGCCCGGGACAGGGGAGACAGCCCCAGCATTTT

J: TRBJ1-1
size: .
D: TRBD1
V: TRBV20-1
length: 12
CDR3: CSARQGETEAFF
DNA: TGCAGTGCTAGGCAGGGGGAGACTGAAGCTTTCTTT

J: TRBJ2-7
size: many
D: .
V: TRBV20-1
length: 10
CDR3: CSARDWEQYF
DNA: TGCAGTGCTAGAGATTGGGAGCAGTACTTC

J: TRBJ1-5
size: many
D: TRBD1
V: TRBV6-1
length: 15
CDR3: CASRQSGTGNQPQHF
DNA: TGTGCCAGCAGACAATCTGGGACAGGGAATCAGCCCCAGCATTTT

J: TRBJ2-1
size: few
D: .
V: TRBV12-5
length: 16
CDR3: CASGPAWGGLNNEQFF
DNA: TGTGCTAGTGGCCCGGCATGGGGCGGTCTAAACAATGAGCAGTTCTTC

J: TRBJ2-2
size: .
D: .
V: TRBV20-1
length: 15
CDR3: CSARERGKNTGELFF
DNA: TGCAGTGCTAGAGAGCGGGGCAAGAACACCGGGGAGCTGTTTTTT

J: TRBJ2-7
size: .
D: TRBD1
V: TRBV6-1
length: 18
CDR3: CASSEAWANRGTAGEQYF
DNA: TGTGCCAGCAGTGAAGCGTGGGCCAACAGGGGAACGGCGGGCGAGCAGTACTTC

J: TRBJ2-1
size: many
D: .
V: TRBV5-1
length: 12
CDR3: CASRPDWNEQFF
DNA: TGCGCCAGCAGACCCGACTGGAATGAGCAGTTCTTC

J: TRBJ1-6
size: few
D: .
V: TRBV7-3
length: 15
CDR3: CASSYADGSNSPLHF
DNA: TGTGCCAGCAGTTACGCGGACGGATCAAATTCACCCCTCCACTTT

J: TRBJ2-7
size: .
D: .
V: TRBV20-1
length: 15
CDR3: CSARDSTLGSYEQYF
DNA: TGCAGTGCTAGAGATAGCACCTTGGGCTCCTACGAGCAGTACTTC

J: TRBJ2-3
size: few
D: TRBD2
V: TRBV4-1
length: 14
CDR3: CASSQPTSGYTQYF
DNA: TGCGCCAGCAGCCAACCGACTAGCGGGTATACGCAGTATTTT

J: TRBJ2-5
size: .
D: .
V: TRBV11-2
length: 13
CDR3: CASSPGGRETQYF
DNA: TGTGCCAGCAGCCCCGGGGGAAGGGAGACCCAGTACTTC

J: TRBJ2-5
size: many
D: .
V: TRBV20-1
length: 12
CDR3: CSARPFGETQYF
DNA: TGCAGTGCTAGACCCTTCGGGGAGACCCAGTACTTC

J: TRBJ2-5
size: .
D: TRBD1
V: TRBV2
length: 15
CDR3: CASNGGTGVPETQYF
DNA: TGTGCCAGCAATGGGGGCACAGGGGTCCCGGAGACCCAGTACTTC

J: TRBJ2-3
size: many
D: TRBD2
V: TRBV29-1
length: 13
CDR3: CSVRGRGADTQYF
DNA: TGCAGCGTTCGCGGGAGAGGGGCAGATACGCAGTATTTT

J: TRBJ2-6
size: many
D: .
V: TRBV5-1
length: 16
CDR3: CASSLSRPSGANVLTF
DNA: TGCGCCAGCAGCTTGTCCAGACCTTCTGGGGCCAACGTCCTGACTTTC

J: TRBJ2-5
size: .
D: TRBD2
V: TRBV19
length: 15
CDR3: CASTFSGREQETQYF
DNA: TGTGCCAGTACTTTTAGCGGGAGGGAGCAAGAGACCCAGTACTTC

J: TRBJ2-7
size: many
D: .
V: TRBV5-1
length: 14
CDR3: CASSLEARSYEQYF
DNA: TGCGCCAGCAGCTTGGAAGCGCGTTCCTACGAGCAGTACTTC

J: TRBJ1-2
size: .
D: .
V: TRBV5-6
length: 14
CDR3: CASSLATGGDGYTF
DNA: TGTGCCAGCAGCTTGGCCACAGGTGGGGATGGCTACACCTTC

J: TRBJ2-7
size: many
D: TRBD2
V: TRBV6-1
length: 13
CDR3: CASSYTSGYEQYF
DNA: TGTGCCAGCAGTTACACTAGCGGATACGAGCAGTACTTC

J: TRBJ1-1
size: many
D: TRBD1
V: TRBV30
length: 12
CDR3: CAWSPGGTEAFF
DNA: TGTGCCTGGAGTCCAGGGGGCACTGAAGCTTTCTTT

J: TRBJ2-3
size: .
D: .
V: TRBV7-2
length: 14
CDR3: CASSRQEGADTQYF
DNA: TGTGCCAGCAGCCGACAGGAGGGGGCAGATACGCAGTATTTT

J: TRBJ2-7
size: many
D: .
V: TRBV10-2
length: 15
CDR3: CASSESTATTYEQYF
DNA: TGCGCCAGCAGTGAGTCGACAGCGACAACCTACGAGCAGTACTTC

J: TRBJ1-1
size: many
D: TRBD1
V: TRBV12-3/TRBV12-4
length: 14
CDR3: CASSLYDRGAEAFF
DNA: TGTGCCAGCAGTTTATACGACAGGGGGGCTGAAGCTTTCTTT

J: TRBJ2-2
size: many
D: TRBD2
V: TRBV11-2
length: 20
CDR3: CASSFYMFTSGTLNTGELFF
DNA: TGTGCCAGCAGCTTTTATATGTTTACTAGCGGGACCCTGAACACCGGGGAGCTGTTTTTT

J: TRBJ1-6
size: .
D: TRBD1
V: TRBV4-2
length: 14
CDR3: CASSAGTADSPLHF
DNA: TGTGCCAGCAGCGCAGGGACAGCGGATTCACCCCTCCACTTT

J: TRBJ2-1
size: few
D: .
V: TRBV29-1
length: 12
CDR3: CSVAARAGEQFF
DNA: TGCAGCGTGGCCGCTCGTGCCGGGGAGCAGTTCTTC

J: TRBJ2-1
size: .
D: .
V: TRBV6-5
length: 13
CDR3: CASSYGASNEQFF
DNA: TGTGCCAGCAGTTACGGGGCCTCTAATGAGCAGTTCTTC

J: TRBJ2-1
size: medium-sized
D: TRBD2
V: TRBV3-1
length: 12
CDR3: CASGTSGREQFF
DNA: TGTGCCTCCGGGACTAGCGGGAGGGAGCAGTTCTTC

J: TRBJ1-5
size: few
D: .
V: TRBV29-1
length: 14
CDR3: CSVLMGLSNQPQHF
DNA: TGCAGCGTTCTCATGGGGCTTAGCAATCAGCCCCAGCATTTT

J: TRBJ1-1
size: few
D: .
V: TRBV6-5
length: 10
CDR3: CATHLGTAFF
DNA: TGTGCCACGCACCTTGGGACAGCTTTCTTT

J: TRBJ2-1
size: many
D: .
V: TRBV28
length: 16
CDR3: CASNGDVRSSYNEQFF
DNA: TGTGCCAGTAATGGGGACGTTCGGAGCTCCTACAATGAGCAGTTCTTC

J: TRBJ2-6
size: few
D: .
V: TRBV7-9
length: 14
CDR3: CASSLVGGANVLTF
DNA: TGTGCCAGCAGCTTGGTGGGTGGGGCCAACGTCCTGACTTTC

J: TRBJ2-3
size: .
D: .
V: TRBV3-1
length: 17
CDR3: CASSRGSGWSSTDTQYF
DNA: TGTGCCAGCAGCCGAGGTTCAGGGTGGAGTAGCACAGATACGCAGTATTTT

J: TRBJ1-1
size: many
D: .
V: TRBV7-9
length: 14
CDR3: CASSPSQGMAEAFF
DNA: TGTGCCAGCAGCCCGAGCCAGGGGATGGCTGAAGCTTTCTTT

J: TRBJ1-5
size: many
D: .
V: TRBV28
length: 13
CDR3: CASSGRGNQPQHF
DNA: TGTGCCAGCAGTGGACGGGGGAATCAGCCCCAGCATTTT

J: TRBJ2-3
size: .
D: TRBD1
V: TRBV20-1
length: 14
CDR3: CSALMGQGADTQYF
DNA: TGCAGTGCTTTAATGGGACAGGGTGCAGATACGCAGTATTTT

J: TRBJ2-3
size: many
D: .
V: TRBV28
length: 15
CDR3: CASEGLGRGTDTQYF
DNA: TGTGCCAGCGAAGGATTAGGGCGGGGCACAGATACGCAGTATTTT

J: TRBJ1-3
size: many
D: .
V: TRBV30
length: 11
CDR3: CAWNHLNTIYF
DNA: TGTGCCTGGAACCATCTAAACACCATATATTTT

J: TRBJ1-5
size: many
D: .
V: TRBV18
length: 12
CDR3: CASSTGNQPQHF
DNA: TGTGCCAGCTCAACGGGAAATCAGCCCCAGCATTTT

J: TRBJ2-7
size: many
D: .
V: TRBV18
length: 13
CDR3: CASSPKQGSEQYF
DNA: TGTGCCAGCTCACCCAAACAGGGCTCCGAGCAGTACTTC

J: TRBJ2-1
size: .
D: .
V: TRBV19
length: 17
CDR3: CASSMPLGSGSVNEQFF
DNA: TGTGCCAGTAGTATGCCTCTCGGTAGCGGAAGTGTCAATGAGCAGTTCTTC

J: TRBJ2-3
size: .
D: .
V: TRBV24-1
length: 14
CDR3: CATSEHRAPDTQYF
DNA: TGTGCCACCAGTGAACACAGGGCTCCAGATACGCAGTATTTT

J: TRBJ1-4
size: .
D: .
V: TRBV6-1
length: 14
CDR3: CASRREVTNEKLFF
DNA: TGTGCCAGCCGGAGGGAGGTCACTAATGAAAAACTGTTTTTT

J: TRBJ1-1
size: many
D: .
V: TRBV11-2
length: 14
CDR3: CASSPPRGYTEAFF
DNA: TGTGCCAGCAGCCCGCCCCGGGGCTACACTGAAGCTTTCTTT